By frequency in the sample, the clone carrying this T cell receptor (beta chain) is medium-sized. TCRdb re-called the 5' RACE reads with MiXCR, one entry per CDR3 protein. The sample lists approximately 81,000 distinct CDR3 sequences; around 6% were seen once. This entry comes from a study of early T cells in non-severe SARS-CoV-2 infection. The V end lost 1 base, the J end lost 0 bases, and 7 bases lay between the germline ends. This CDR3 contains 15 residues. From germline, CDR1 is SGHDN and CDR2 FVKESK. The clonotype was recovered from an adult who was a healthcare worker with PCR-confirmed SARS-CoV-2 infection or an uninfected control (not recorded which). This sequence joins TRBV14 and TRBJ2-1; no clear D. The sample taken for sequencing was whole blood. The CDR3 is CASSQARSSYNEQFF. The DNA for the CDR3 is TGTGCCAGCAGCCAAGCTCGAAGCTCCTACAATGAGCAGTTCTTC.